Below, 9 T cell receptor beta chains from the same sample are listed, as sequenced in a study of T cells in Graves' hyperthyroidism and ophthalmopathy. The source material, RNA transcripts, was used to amplify TCR beta CDR3 regions. A set of HTBI primers served as the primers for a first-round RT-PCR of the TCR CDR3. TCRdb redid the calling of the multiplex PCR reads with MiXCR, one entry per CDR3 protein. In the table there are about 840,000 distinct CDR3 sequences, 38% of which are singletons. The sample was blood. Receptors were obtained from a man younger than 35 with Graves' hyperthyroidism.

V and J are TRBV29-1 and TRBJ2-7; 8 bases line up with TRBD2. The germline CDR1 and CDR2 sequences are SQVTM and ANQGSEA. The CDR3 extends over 12 amino acids. The CDR3 DNA reads TGCACCGGGGGGGCGGTCACCGGGGAGCAGTACTTC. This gives the protein CTGGAVTGEQYF.

This clonotype was counted a few times. This chain connects TRBV11-2 to TRBJ2-7; 7 nucleotides agree with TRBD1. The CDR3 is 13 amino acids. CDR1 is SGHAT and CDR2 is FQNNGV in the germline V gene. V shed 5 bases, J shed 6 bases, and the junction held 7 bases outside the gene matches. CDR3 sequence reads: CASSAGAGGEQYF. CDR3 nucleotides: TGTGCCAGCAGCGCCGGGGCAGGGGGCGAGCAGTACTTC.

The chain carries TRBV2 and TRBJ2-3, with D possibly TRBD2 on 7 matching bases. The CDR3 is 14 amino acids. V was cut by 7 bases and J by 5 bases, with 16 bases left in between. Germline CDR1 SNHLY, CDR2 FYNNEI. CDR3 residues: CASTTGGAGDTQYF. CDR3 nucleotides: TGTGCCAGCACGACGGGGGGCGCGGGAGATACGCAGTATTTT.

The chain has TRBV7-2 and TRBJ2-7, with D possibly being TRBD1 (5 bases). CDR1 is SGHTA and CDR2 is FQGNSA in the germline V gene. The ends were cut back, 5 bases at V and 0 bases at J, with 14 bases in the middle. The CDR3 covers 15 residues. The CDR3 DNA reads TGTGCCAGCAGCCCCGACAGAACGATCTCCTACGAGCAGTACTTC. Translation: CASSPDRTISYEQYF.

In its sample, this clonotype was seen a few times. CDR3 sequence reads: CASSQEARGRRYGYTF. DNA for the CDR3: TGCGCCAGCAGCCAAGAAGCCCGGGGGCGTCGTTATGGCTACACCTTC. The gene calls are TRBV4-1 and TRBJ1-2; TRBD1 might be the D (6 bases). The CDR3 contains 16 residues. The germline gives CDR1 MGHRA, CDR2 YSYEKL. V lost 0 bases to trimming and J lost 5 bases, with 16 bases between them.

This clonotype was observed a single time. V gene TRBV7-9 combines with J gene TRBJ2-1; the D gene is possibly TRBD2 (5 bases). This CDR3 has 10 residues. V lost 5 bases to trimming and J lost 9 bases, with 5 bases between them. Looked up from germline, CDR1 is SEHNR and CDR2 is FQNEAQ (reference sequence). DNA for the CDR3: TGTGCCAGCAGCGGGAGTGAGCAGTTCTTC. Protein: CASSGSEQFF.

The chain carries TRBV20-1 and TRBJ2-2; 11 nucleotides line up with TRBD2. The CDR3 covers 14 residues. Trimming removed 3 bases from V and 6 bases from J; junction bases left unmatched: 3. The V gene's germline CDR1 is DFQATT and CDR2 SNEGSKA (reference sequence). The CDR3 nucleotides are TGCAGTGCTAGTAGCGGGAGGGGACCCGGGGAGCTGTTTTTT. Translation gives CSASSGRGPGELFF.

This clonotype was recorded many times. The chain links TRBV9 to TRBJ1-2; possible D gene TRBD1, 5 bases. This CDR3 region has 13 residues. Per the germline V gene, CDR1 is SGDLS and CDR2 is YYNGEE. Deletions cut 1 base from V and 10 bases from J, with 14 bases between. The CDR3 DNA reads TGTGCCAGCAGCGTAACGGAGACAGCGGCCTACACCTTC. It codes for CASSVTETAAYTF.

CDR3 residues: CASSQRTAEAFF. The CDR3 nucleotides read TGTGCCAGCAGCCAAAGGACAGCGGAAGCTTTCTTT. The chain employs TRBV3-1 and TRBJ1-1, with a weak D call TRBD1 (6 bases). From germline, CDR1 is LGHDT and CDR2 YNNKEL (reference sequence). The CDR3 is 12 amino acids. Between the trimmed V and J ends, which lost 2 bases and 8 bases, there was a span of 9 bases.